Presented here are 26 T cell receptor beta chains from one specimen sequenced in a study of T cell repertoires in cytomegalovirus infection. Each CDR3 protein gets one entry after TCRdb re-called the reads with MiXCR. The sample carries about 770,000 distinct CDR3 sequences, just under 30% recorded once. The antigens for these receptors are not known. This specimen consisted of cultured CD8+ T cells from PBMCs, obtained from culture after CMV antigen stimulation. The receptor set was obtained from a human donor in good health (CMV status not recorded). Some clones in this sample may be carry-over from other donors' samples.

This rearrangement joins TRBV6-6 to TRBJ2-1; D unresolved. The CDR3 covers 15 residues. The germline gives CDR1 MNHNY, CDR2 SVGAGI (reference sequence). V was clipped by 4 bases and J by 4 bases, with 14 bases between them. The CDR3 region is CASSLGLNPYNEQFF. The DNA of the CDR3 is TGTGCCAGCAGTTTAGGGTTGAATCCTTACAATGAGCAGTTCTTC.

J is TRBJ1-1 and V is TRBV19; the match to TRBD1 covers 7 bases. Germline CDR1 LNHDA, CDR2 SQIVND (reference sequence). CDR3 size: 15 residues. The V gene end was trimmed by 4 bases and the J gene end by 8 bases; junction bases not matched to a gene: 13. CDR3 residues: CASSTFPGQKTEAFF. The CDR3 bases are TGTGCCAGTAGTACCTTTCCGGGACAGAAAACAGAAGCTTTCTTT.

This clonotype was recorded a few times. The rearrangement joins TRBV6-1 to TRBJ1-5; D not resolved. CDR1 is MNHNS, CDR2 SASEGT, per germline. The ends were cut back, 0 bases at V and 7 bases at J, with 10 bases in the middle. This CDR3 region has 14 residues. The CDR3 region has the DNA TGTGCCAGCAGTGAAGCGAATAGGGCGCAGCCCCAGCATTTT. Protein: CASSEANRAQPQHF.

This clonotype occurred a few times. The V call is TRBV10-3, the J call TRBJ1-5; D perhaps matches TRBD1 (5 bases). Germline loops: CDR1 ENHRY, CDR2 SYGVKD. The ends were cut back, 8 bases at V and 1 base at J, with 15 bases in the middle. The CDR3 contains 15 residues. The CDR3 DNA reads as TGTGCCATCGGCACAGGAATGGGAAGCAATCAGCCCCAGCATTTT. It codes for CAIGTGMGSNQPQHF.

This clonotype was counted many times. The chain employs TRBV12-3 or TRBV12-4 and TRBJ2-5, with D tentatively TRBD2 (5 bases). V lost 5 bases to trimming and J lost 0 bases, with 10 bases between them. CDR3 length: 14 residues. As DNA, the CDR3 is TGTGCCAGCAGTCTAAGAGGGTACCAAGAGACCCAGTACTTC. Its protein product is CASSLRGYQETQYF.

This CDR3 reads CASSQDGGGPYQETQYF. The CDR3 DNA follows: TGCGCCAGCAGCCAAGACGGCGGGGGGCCCTACCAAGAGACCCAGTACTTC. The chain is built from TRBV4-3 and TRBJ2-5; 8 bases are a match to TRBD2. Germline V gives CDR1 LGHNA, CDR2 YSLEER. The CDR3 spans 17 residues. J was trimmed by 0 bases and V by 0 bases; bases with no gene match: 6.

Only a few counts were recorded for this clonotype. The CDR3 DNA reads as TGTGCCAGTAGTATAGCGGGGGCTCCTGGGGCCAACGTCCTGACTTTC. Its protein product is CASSIAGAPGANVLTF. V usage is TRBV19 and J usage is TRBJ2-6; D may match TRBD1 or TRBD2 (6 bases each). The germline gives CDR1 LNHDA, CDR2 SQIVND (reference sequence). The CDR3 sequence is 16 residues long. Trimming pared 1 base from V and 2 bases from J, leaving 9 bases between.

J is TRBJ1-1 and V is TRBV4-1; 7 bases fit TRBD1. The CDR3 consists of 17 residues. CDR1 is MGHRA and CDR2 is YSYEKL in the germline V gene. Unmatched junction bases numbered 12, after V lost 1 base and J lost 4 bases. CDR3 residues: CASSQVVGRGFGTEAFF. In nucleotides, the CDR3 is TGCGCCAGCAGCCAAGTTGTCGGCAGGGGGTTTGGCACTGAAGCTTTCTTT.

V gene TRBV12-3 or TRBV12-4 combines with J gene TRBJ2-1; 8 nucleotides line up with TRBD2. The V gene end was trimmed by 5 bases and the J gene end by 0 bases; junction bases not matched to a gene: 9. The CDR3 covers 17 residues. Here the CDR3 reads CASSAGLAENSYNEQFF. DNA of the CDR3: TGTGCCAGCAGTGCCGGACTAGCCGAAAACTCCTACAATGAGCAGTTCTTC.

The rearrangement joins TRBV12-5 to TRBJ2-1; 11 bases agree with TRBD2. With V trimmed by 2 bases and J by 0 bases, 6 bases remained unmatched. Germline CDR1 and CDR2: LGHNT and FRNRAP. The CDR3 has 18 residues. CDR3 protein: CASGLILAGGSSYNEQFF. The CDR3 region has the DNA TGTGCTAGTGGTTTGATCCTAGCGGGGGGATCCTCCTACAATGAGCAGTTCTTC.

This clonotype came up a few times. This chain links TRBV7-8 with TRBJ1-2, with D hard to call. The germline V and J ends were trimmed by 0 bases and 7 bases, with 21 bases remaining between them. CDR1 and CDR2 (germline): SGHVS, FQNEAQ. CDR3 size: 17 residues. The DNA of the CDR3 is TGTGCCAGCAGCTTAGCGAAACCCCGGACGGGGAATGTTGGCTACACCTTC. Its translation is CASSLAKPRTGNVGYTF.

This clonotype appeared a few times. V gene TRBV7-9 combines with J gene TRBJ2-3; 7 bases are shared with TRBD2. Germline CDR1 is SEHNR and CDR2 is FQNEAQ (reference sequence). CDR3 size: 15 residues. Unmatched junction bases numbered 12, after V lost 10 bases and J lost 2 bases. Here the CDR3 DNA reads TGTGCCACCCGGGGGTATAGCGGGCACACAGATACGCAGTATTTT. It yields the protein CATRGYSGHTDTQYF.

The chain has TRBV7-8 and TRBJ2-1, with D possibly matching TRBD2 (6 bases). Germline V gene sequence: CDR1 SGHVS, CDR2 FQNEAQ. V was trimmed by 5 bases and J by 7 bases, leaving 18 bases between them. The CDR3 runs to 15 residues. CDR3 protein: CASSPDYGGVNEQFF. The CDR3, as DNA: TGTGCCAGCAGCCCGGACTACGGCGGGGTTAATGAGCAGTTCTTC.

This clonotype was seen a handful of times. The chain couples TRBV4-1 to TRBJ1-6; TRBD1 matches at 10 bases. CDR1 is MGHRA and CDR2 is YSYEKL in the germline V gene. The CDR3 is 18 amino acids. J lost 7 bases, V lost 1 base, and 10 bases had no gene match. This CDR3 reads CASSQGLFGGQGNSPLHF. CDR3 DNA sequence: TGCGCCAGCAGCCAAGGTTTATTCGGGGGACAGGGGAATTCACCCCTCCACTTT.

The rearrangement joins TRBV6-1 to TRBJ2-2; the D gene is possibly TRBD1 (5 bases). The length of the CDR3 is 12 residues. Between the trimmed V and J ends, which lost 10 bases and 6 bases, there was a span of 12 bases. The germline CDR1 and CDR2 sequences are MNHNS and SASEGT. DNA for the CDR3: TGTGCCACCACCAGGGTTCCCGGGGAGCTGTTTTTT. This gives the protein CATTRVPGELFF.

The chain carries TRBV7-8 and TRBJ2-5; D possibly corresponds to TRBD2 (6 bases). The CDR3 sequence is 15 residues long. The V end was cut by 5 bases, the J end by 2 bases, with 15 bases between. Per the germline V gene, CDR1 is SGHVS and CDR2 is FQNEAQ. Here the CDR3 DNA reads TGTGCCAGCAGCGACGGGGGATGGGTGCAAGAGACCCAGTACTTC. Encoded protein: CASSDGGWVQETQYF.

The chain is built from TRBV18 and TRBJ1-6; D not resolved. V was cut by 3 bases and J by 6 bases, with 15 bases left in between. Germline lookup yields CDR1 KGHSH and CDR2 LQKENI. The CDR3 runs 16 residues. The CDR3 region is CASSPRTGFSNSPLHF. CDR3 DNA sequence: TGTGCCAGCTCACCCCGGACCGGATTCAGTAATTCACCCCTCCACTTT.

The chain couples TRBV7-9 to TRBJ2-6; D is undetermined. The CDR3 covers 16 residues. V lost 1 base and J 0 bases, leaving 7 bases between the germline ends. CDR1 and CDR2 (germline): SEHNR, FQNEAQ (reference sequence). The CDR3 spells CASSLGPYSGANVLTF. The CDR3, as DNA: TGTGCCAGCAGCTTAGGACCGTACTCTGGGGCCAACGTCCTGACTTTC. The complete variable domain, with remaining parts taken from reference TRBV7-9 and TRBJ2-6, reads DTGVSQNPRHKITKRGQNVTFRCDPISEHNRLYWYRQTLGQGPEFLTYFQNEAQLEKSRLLSDRFSAERPKGSFSTLEIQRTEQGDSAMYLCASSLGPYSGANVLTFGAGSRLTVL.

The rearrangement links TRBV7-9 to TRBJ2-7; possible D gene TRBD1, 5 bases. With 3 bases removed from V and 5 bases from J, the gap between germline ends came to 11 bases. CDR1 is SEHNR, CDR2 FQNEAQ, per germline (reference sequence). The CDR3 is 13 residues long. The DNA of the CDR3 is TGTGCCAGCAGCTTCGAAGCAGGGAACGAGCAGTACTTC. Its protein product is CASSFEAGNEQYF.

This chain connects TRBV6-2 or TRBV6-3 to TRBJ2-1, with TRBD1 matching 10 bases. Germline lookup yields CDR1 MNHEY and CDR2 SVGEGT. J lost 6 bases, V lost 10 bases, and 6 bases had no gene match. The CDR3 is 13 amino acids. The DNA for the CDR3 is TGTGCCACCCGACGGGACAGGGGCAATGAGCAGTTCTTC. It codes for CATRRDRGNEQFF.

The chain couples TRBV7-6 to TRBJ2-1; D possibly matches TRBD1 or TRBD2 (5 bases each). V was trimmed by 0 bases and J by 5 bases, leaving 11 bases between them. Germline values: CDR1 SGHVS, CDR2 FNYEAQ. CDR3 length: 15 residues. CDR3 in amino acids: CASSLAGVRDNEQFF. The CDR3, as DNA: TGTGCCAGCAGCTTAGCGGGGGTCAGGGACAATGAGCAGTTCTTC.

There are a few counts of this clonotype. CDR3 sequence (DNA): TGTGCCATCAGCCGACTAGCGGGGGAAGAGACCCAGTACTTC. Translating gives CAISRLAGEETQYF. J is TRBJ2-5 and V is TRBV10-3, with 12 bases identical to TRBD2. Germline assignment: CDR1 ENHRY and CDR2 SYGVKD. V lost 6 bases, J lost 3 bases, and 2 bases stayed unmatched. This CDR3 contains 14 residues.

The V and J genes are TRBV29-1 and TRBJ2-7, with 8 bases identical to TRBD1. The CDR3 covers 13 residues. The trim removed 8 bases at V and 6 bases at J, leaving 12 bases unmatched. Germline V gene sequence: CDR1 SQVTM, CDR2 ANQGSEA. CDR3 in DNA: TGCAGCTGGAGGGGACAGGTCCGTTCCGAGCAGTACGTC. It is translated as CSWRGQVRSEQYV.

This clonotype has a handful of counts. The chain recombines TRBV14 with TRBJ2-1, with unresolved D. The CDR3 spans 15 residues. CDR1 is SGHDN and CDR2 is FVKESK in the germline V gene. V was shortened by 4 bases and J by 0 bases, with 10 bases between the two germline ends. CDR3 bases: TGTGCCAGCAGCCGAGTTCCGAGCTCCTACAATGAGCAGTTCTTC. Translated, it gives CASSRVPSSYNEQFF.

J is TRBJ1-2 and V is TRBV25-1; 7 positions agree with TRBD1. Losses at the gene ends were 7 bases for V and 4 bases for J; bases not matched to a gene: 9. This CDR3 is 14 amino acids long. Per the germline V gene, CDR1 is MGHDK and CDR2 is SYGVNS. Here the CDR3 DNA reads TGTGCCAGCACCGAATGGGGGGACAGCTATGGCTACACCTTC. This encodes CASTEWGDSYGYTF.

DNA of the CDR3: TGTGCCACCAGCTCAAAAGGGGGCACTGGAAACACCATATATTTT. It encodes CATSSKGGTGNTIYF. The rearrangement uses TRBV15 and TRBJ1-3, with TRBD1 identical over 7 bases. This CDR3 region has 15 residues. CDR1 is LNHNV, CDR2 YYDKDF, per germline (reference sequence). The V gene end was trimmed by 5 bases and the J gene end by 2 bases; junction bases not matched to a gene: 6.